This entry is about one T cell receptor beta chain. V lost 1 base to trimming and J lost 8 bases, with 19 bases between them. The CDR3 has 17 residues. In germline, CDR1 is SGHRS, CDR2 YFSETQ. These data come from a study of T-cell memory formation after mild COVID-19. TCRdb reprocessed the 5' RACE reads with MiXCR, giving one entry per CDR3 protein. The top ten hold 20% to 25% of the sample, which has roughly 450,000 distinct CDR3 sequences, roughly 17% seen once. The origin of this receptor is a man younger than 35 who had mild COVID-19 (a few samples of this study predate the infection). Cell type and time point are not known. The specimen sequenced was PBMCs or a T cell subset sorted from them (not recorded which). The chain carries TRBV5-1 and TRBJ1-6; possibly TRBD1 for D (5 bases). The CDR3 DNA sequence: TGCGCCAGCAGCTTGTTCCGGAGTAGGGGCTTTGATTCACCCCTCCACTTT. It yields the protein CASSLFRSRGFDSPLHF.